Below are 21 T cell receptor beta chains sequenced from a single sample in a study of blood T cell repertoires in COVID-19. TCRdb's copy holds only in-frame clones and misses some; the assay was immunoSEQ multiplex PCR. The sample holds 400,000 to 550,000 clones, nearly 90% seen once. Sequenced: PBMCs or T cells enriched from blood (not recorded which). These receptors all come from a woman aged 18-30 years with acute COVID-19.

V and J are TRBV10-3 and TRBJ1-1; 8 nucleotides agree with TRBD1. The ends lost 4 bases at V and 3 bases at J; junction bases unmatched: 4. This CDR3 contains 14 residues. In germline, CDR1 is ENHRY, CDR2 SYGVKD. The CDR3 DNA reads TGTGCCATCAGTGGTGGCAGGGGGCACACTGAAGCTTTCTTT. Its translation is CAISGGRGHTEAFF.

The chain links TRBV19 to TRBJ2-2, with 10 positions matching TRBD1. J lost 4 bases, V lost 5 bases, and 7 bases had no gene match. There are 16 residues in the CDR3. Germline V gene lookup returns CDR1 LNHDA and CDR2 SQIVND (reference sequence). The CDR3 nucleotides read TGTGCCAGTAGTGTCGCCGGGACAGGGGTCACCGGGGAGCTGTTTTTT. Its translation: CASSVAGTGVTGELFF.

The gene calls are TRBV6-4 and TRBJ2-5, with 7 bases lining up with TRBD1. V lost 6 bases to trimming and J lost 5 bases; unmatched junction nucleotides: 12. Germline loops: CDR1 MRHNA, CDR2 SNTAGT. The CDR3 is 15 amino acids. CDR3 coding DNA: TGTGCCAGCAGCGAACAGGGGACAAGTACGGAGACCCAGTACTTC. Encoded protein: CASSEQGTSTETQYF.

The chain uses TRBV7-2 and TRBJ1-5; D not certain. V lost 0 bases and J 3 bases, leaving 9 bases between the germline ends. The CDR3 extends over 15 amino acids. Germline CDR1 and CDR2: SGHTA and FQGNSA. CDR3 protein: CASSLAGQTNQPQHF. The CDR3 bases are TGTGCCAGCAGCTTAGCTGGGCAGACCAATCAGCCCCAGCATTTT. Using reference TRBV7-2 and TRBJ1-5 for the parts outside the CDR3, the full variable domain is GAGVSQSPSNKVTEKGKDVELRCDPISGHTALYWYRQSLGQGLEFLIYFQGNSAPDKSGLPSDRFSAERTGGSVSTLTIQRTQQEDSAVYLCASSLAGQTNQPQHFGDGTRLSIL.

Only one count was recorded for this clone. The chain combines TRBV5-1 with TRBJ2-5; D possibly corresponds to TRBD2 (5 bases). Trimming cost V 0 bases and J 3 bases, with 6 bases left between them. CDR3 length: 13 residues. Germline V gene data show CDR1 as SGHRS and CDR2 as YFSETQ. The chain's CDR3 is CASSLGEKETQYF. CDR3 nucleotides: TGCGCCAGCAGCTTGGGGGAGAAAGAGACCCAGTACTTC. The variable domain in full, with the rest retrieved from reference TRBV5-1 and TRBJ2-5, is KAGVTQTPRYLIKTRGQQVTLSCSPISGHRSVSWYQQTPGQGLQFLFEYFSETQRNKGNFPGRFSGRQFSNSRSEMNVSTLELGDSALYLCASSLGEKETQYFGPGTRLLVL.

The rearrangement links TRBV6-1 to TRBJ1-1; perhaps TRBD1 as D (5 bases). CDR1 MNHNS and CDR2 SASEGT come from the germline V gene. V gave up 1 base and J gave up 2 bases, with 8 bases separating them. This CDR3 spans 14 amino acids. The CDR3 DNA is TGTGCCAGCAGTGAAGGGACAACCAACACTGAAGCTTTCTTT. It encodes CASSEGTTNTEAFF.

The chain links TRBV9 to TRBJ2-1; D might be TRBD1 (5 bases). Germline lookup yields CDR1 SGDLS and CDR2 YYNGEE. V lost 0 bases to trimming and J lost 5 bases, with 15 bases between them. The CDR3 extends over 16 amino acids. CDR3 sequence reads: CASSVAPRVSHNEQFF. The CDR3 bases are TGTGCCAGCAGCGTAGCTCCCAGGGTTTCGCACAATGAGCAGTTCTTC.

The chain carries TRBV19 and TRBJ2-3; 8 positions match TRBD1. Germline CDR1 reads LNHDA; CDR2 reads SQIVND (reference sequence). There are 13 residues in the CDR3. The trim removed 10 bases at V and 0 bases at J, leaving 3 bases unmatched. This CDR3 is CATWTGSTDTQYF. The CDR3 coding sequence is TGTGCCACTTGGACAGGGAGCACAGATACGCAGTATTTT.

V usage is TRBV7-2 and J usage is TRBJ2-7, with unresolved D. Germline CDR1 is SGHTA and CDR2 is FQGNSA. V was clipped by 1 base and J by 2 bases, with 9 bases between them. CDR3 length equals 14 residues. The CDR3 DNA reads TGTGCCAGCAGCTTAGACGGTTTGGCCTACGAGCAGTACTTC. Translation: CASSLDGLAYEQYF. Full variable domain (remainder filled in from reference TRBV7-2 and TRBJ2-7): GAGVSQSPSNKVTEKGKDVELRCDPISGHTALYWYRQSLGQGLEFLIYFQGNSAPDKSGLPSDRFSAERTGGSVSTLTIQRTQQEDSAVYLCASSLDGLAYEQYFGPGTRLTVT.

The DNA of the CDR3 is TGTGCCAGCTCACCCAATAACTATGGCTACACCTTC. Translating gives CASSPNNYGYTF. This chain links TRBV18 with TRBJ1-2; D is unclear. Trimming cost V 3 bases and J 1 base, with 3 bases left between them. Germline V gene data show CDR1 as KGHSH and CDR2 as LQKENI. This CDR3 is 12 amino acids long. Full variable domain (outside the CDR3, taken from reference TRBV18 and TRBJ1-2): NAGVMQNPRHLVRRRGQEARLRCSPMKGHSHVYWYRQLPEEGLKFMVYLQKENIIDESGMPKERFSAEFPKEGPSILRIQQVVRGDSAAYFCASSPNNYGYTFGSGTRLTVV.

The chain links TRBV3-1 (or the pseudogene TRBV3-2) to TRBJ1-1; unclear D gene. The germline gives CDR1 LGHDT, CDR2 YNNKEL (reference sequence). This CDR3 region has 14 residues. Between the trimmed V and J ends, which lost 1 base and 2 bases, there was a span of 8 bases. The CDR3 loop is CASSQVEGNTEAFF. The CDR3 DNA sequence: TGTGCCAGCAGCCAAGTCGAGGGAAACACTGAAGCTTTCTTT.

V and J are TRBV2 and TRBJ1-2, with a possible D match to TRBD1 (6 bases). V was trimmed by 7 bases and J by 2 bases, leaving 20 bases between them. The CDR3 covers 16 residues. The germline V gene has CDR1 SNHLY and CDR2 FYNNEI. This CDR3 reads CASTLPGHNQNYGYTF. Here the CDR3 DNA reads TGTGCCAGCACTCTCCCGGGACATAACCAAAACTATGGCTACACCTTC.

The chain has TRBV11-2 and TRBJ2-1; TRBD2 aligns across 7 bases. CDR1 and CDR2 from the germline V gene are SGHAT and FQNNGV. This CDR3 spans 17 amino acids. V was clipped by 1 base and J by 2 bases; unmatched bases: 8. This chain's CDR3 is CASSLGGRGLTYNEQFF. Written as DNA, the CDR3 is TGTGCCAGCAGCTTAGGCGGGAGAGGTCTAACCTACAATGAGCAGTTCTTC.

The gene calls are TRBV28 and TRBJ1-2; TRBD1 aligns across 7 bases. Germline CDR1 is MDHEN and CDR2 is SYDVKM. After removal of 5 bases from V and 6 bases from J, the junction contained 6 bases not matched to a gene. This CDR3 is 13 amino acids long. The CDR3 is CASSQQGFNGYTF. The CDR3 nucleotides are TGTGCCAGCAGTCAACAGGGGTTTAATGGCTACACCTTC.

The chain employs TRBV7-9 and TRBJ2-5, with 12 bases identical to TRBD2. Trimming at V came to 5 bases and at J to 5 bases, leaving 9 bases not matched to a gene. CDR1 SEHNR and CDR2 FQNEAQ come from the germline V gene (reference sequence). CDR3 length: 16 amino acids. The CDR3 region is CASSPLAGGIRETQYF. CDR3 sequence (DNA): TGTGCCAGCAGCCCACTAGCGGGGGGAATCCGGGAGACCCAGTACTTC. Together with reference TRBV7-9 and TRBJ2-5, the CDR3 gives the full variable domain: DTGVSQNPRHKITKRGQNVTFRCDPISEHNRLYWYRQTLGQGPEFLTYFQNEAQLEKSRLLSDRFSAERPKGSFSTLEIQRTEQGDSAMYLCASSPLAGGIRETQYFGPGTRLLVL.

This chain connects TRBV6-2 or TRBV6-3 to TRBJ2-5; D is ambiguous. CDR1 and CDR2 from the germline V gene are MNHEY and SVGEGT. The CDR3 covers 12 residues. The V end lost 4 bases, the J end lost 4 bases, and 7 bases lay between the germline ends. The CDR3: CASSWPVETQYF. CDR3 sequence (DNA): TGTGCCAGCAGTTGGCCAGTAGAGACCCAGTACTTC.

The table lists this clone with a count of one. The chain recombines TRBV29-1 with TRBJ1-6, with 8 bases fitting TRBD1. The ends lost 5 bases at V and 8 bases at J; junction bases unmatched: 5. CDR1 is SQVTM, CDR2 ANQGSEA, per germline. CDR3 size: 13 residues. CDR3 DNA sequence: TGCAGCGTTTCAACAGGGGGGGATTCACCCCTCCACTTT. It specifies CSVSTGGDSPLHF.

The chain is built from TRBV29-1 and TRBJ2-3; TRBD2 matches 8 bases. V gave up 4 bases and J gave up 0 bases; unmatched junction bases: 9. Germline V gene lookup returns CDR1 SQVTM and CDR2 ANQGSEA. This CDR3 comprises 16 residues. The CDR3 nucleotides are TGCAGCGTTGTTACGGGTACTAGCGGTAGCACAGATACGCAGTATTTT. As protein: CSVVTGTSGSTDTQYF.

The chain combines TRBV5-4 with TRBJ2-5; 8 nucleotides agree with TRBD1. Trimming cost V 2 bases and J 4 bases; bases outside gene matches: 7. Germline assignment: CDR1 SGHNT and CDR2 YYREEE (reference sequence). This CDR3 spans 15 amino acids. The CDR3 loop reads CASSFSQGARETQYF. In DNA, the CDR3 is TGTGCCAGCAGCTTCTCCCAGGGGGCCCGAGAGACCCAGTACTTC.

The chain combines TRBV28 with TRBJ1-1; 7 bases agree with TRBD1. From germline, CDR1 is MDHEN and CDR2 SYDVKM. The CDR3 sequence is 14 residues long. The V gene end was trimmed by 7 bases and the J gene end by 0 bases; junction bases not matched to a gene: 5. CDR3 bases: TGTGCCAGCACCCTGACAGGGTTGAACACTGAAGCTTTCTTT. Its protein product is CASTLTGLNTEAFF.

In this sample, this clone turned up once. The chain carries TRBV14 and TRBJ2-5, with 7 bases matching TRBD2. Trimming took 1 base from V and 8 from J; bases not matched to a gene: 13. From germline, CDR1 is SGHDN and CDR2 FVKESK. There are 16 residues in the CDR3. The CDR3 nucleotides are TGTGCCAGCAGCCAAGGCCTAAGACTAGCCCAAGGAACCCAGTACTTC. It translates to CASSQGLRLAQGTQYF.